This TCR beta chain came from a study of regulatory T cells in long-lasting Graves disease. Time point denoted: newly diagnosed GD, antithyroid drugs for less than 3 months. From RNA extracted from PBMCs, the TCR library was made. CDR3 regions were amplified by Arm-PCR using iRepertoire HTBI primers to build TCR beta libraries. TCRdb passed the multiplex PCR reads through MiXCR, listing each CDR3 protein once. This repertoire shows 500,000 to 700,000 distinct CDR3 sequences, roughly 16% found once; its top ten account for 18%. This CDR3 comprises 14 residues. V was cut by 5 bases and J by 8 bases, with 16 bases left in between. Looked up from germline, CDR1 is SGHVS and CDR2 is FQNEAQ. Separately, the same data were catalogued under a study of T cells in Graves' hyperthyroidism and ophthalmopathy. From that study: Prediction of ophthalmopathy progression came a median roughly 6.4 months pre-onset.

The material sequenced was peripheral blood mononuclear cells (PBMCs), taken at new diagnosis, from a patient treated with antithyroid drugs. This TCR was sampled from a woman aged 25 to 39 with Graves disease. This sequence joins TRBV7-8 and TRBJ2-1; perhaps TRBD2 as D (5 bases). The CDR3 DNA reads TGTGCCAGCAGCCGTGTGAGGGATTCGGATGAGCAGTTCTTC. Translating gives CASSRVRDSDEQFF. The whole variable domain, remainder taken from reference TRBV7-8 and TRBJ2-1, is GAGVSQSPRYKVAKRGQDVALRCDPISGHVSLFWYQQALGQGPEFLTYFQNEAQLDKSGLPSDRFFAERPEGSVSTLKIQRTQQEDSAVYLCASSRVRDSDEQFFGPGTRLTVL.